This TCR beta chain was captured by sequencing in a study of T cell repertoires in cytomegalovirus infection. Study details: Public TCR beta signatures provided an indication of both CMV infection and a matching HLA type. Study-level results: Cumulative frequency (of public TCR beta family members) identified carriers of CMV plus the relevant HLA. In two of eight donors, the top clonotype was HLA-C-restricted CMV-specific.

MiXCR was run by TCRdb on the reads, yielding one entry per CDR3 protein. The sample consists of hundreds of thousands of distinct CDR3 sequences, around a sixth of them appearing once. Trimming removed 8 bases from V and 4 bases from J, with 11 bases in between. Germline CDR1 LGHDT, CDR2 YNNKEL (reference sequence). This CDR3 contains 12 residues. In its sample, this clonotype was seen once. Its antigen remains unidentified. The chain combines TRBV3-1 with TRBJ1-1; a weak D match, TRBD1 (5 bases). The receptor's source is a human donor in good health (CMV status not recorded). Some clones in this sample may be carry-over from other donors' samples. Sample: PBMCs. The CDR3 DNA follows: TGTGCCAGCCGTCAGGGCCCCACTGAAGCTTTCTTT. It translates to CASRQGPTEAFF. Based on the CDR3 plus reference TRBV3-1 and TRBJ1-1, the full variable domain is DTAVSQTPKYLVTQMGNDKSIKCEQNLGHDTMYWYKQDSKKFLKIMFSYNNKELIINETVPNRFSPKSPDKAHLNLHINSLELGDSAVYFCASRQGPTEAFFGQGTRLTVV.